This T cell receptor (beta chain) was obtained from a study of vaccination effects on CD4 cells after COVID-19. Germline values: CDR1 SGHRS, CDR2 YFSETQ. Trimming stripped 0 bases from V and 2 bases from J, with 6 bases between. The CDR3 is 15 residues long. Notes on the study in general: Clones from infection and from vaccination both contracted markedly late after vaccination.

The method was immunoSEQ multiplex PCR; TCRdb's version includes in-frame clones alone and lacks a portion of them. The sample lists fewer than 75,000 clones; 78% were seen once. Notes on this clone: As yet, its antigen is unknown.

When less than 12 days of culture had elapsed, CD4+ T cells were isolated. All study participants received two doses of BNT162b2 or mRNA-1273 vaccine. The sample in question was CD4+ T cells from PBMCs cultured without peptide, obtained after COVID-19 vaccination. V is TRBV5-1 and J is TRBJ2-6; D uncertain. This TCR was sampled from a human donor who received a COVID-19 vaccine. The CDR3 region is CASSLGDAGANVLTF. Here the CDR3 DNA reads TGCGCCAGCAGCTTGGGGGATGCTGGGGCCAACGTCCTGACTTTC.